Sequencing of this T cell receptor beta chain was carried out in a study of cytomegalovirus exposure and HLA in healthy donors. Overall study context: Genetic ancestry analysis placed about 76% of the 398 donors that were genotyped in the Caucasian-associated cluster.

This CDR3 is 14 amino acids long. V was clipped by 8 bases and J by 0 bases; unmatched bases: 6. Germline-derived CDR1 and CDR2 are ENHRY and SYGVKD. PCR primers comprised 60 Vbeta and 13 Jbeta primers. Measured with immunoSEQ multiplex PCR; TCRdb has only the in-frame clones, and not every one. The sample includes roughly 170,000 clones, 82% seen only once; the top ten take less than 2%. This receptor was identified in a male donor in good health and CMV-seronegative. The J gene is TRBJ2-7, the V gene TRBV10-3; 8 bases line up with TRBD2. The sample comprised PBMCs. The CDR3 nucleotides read TGTGCCATCGCTACTAGCGGAGACTCCTACGAGCAGTACTTC. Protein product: CAIATSGDSYEQYF.